This T cell receptor (beta chain) was documented in a study of cytomegalovirus exposure and HLA in healthy donors. Germline V CDR1 and CDR2: MDHEN, SYDVKM. This CDR3 spans 15 amino acids. Trimming removed 6 bases from V and 7 bases from J, with 19 bases in between. The PCR made use of 60 Vbeta and 13 Jbeta primers. Clones were read by immunoSEQ multiplex PCR, and TCRdb kept only the in-frame ones, dropping some. The sample lists about 140,000 clones; 60% to 80% were seen once. The sequence derives from a young man in good health and CMV-seronegative. The sample taken for sequencing was PBMCs. The chain is built from TRBV28 and TRBJ2-1, with D perhaps TRBD1 (6 bases). As DNA, the CDR3 is TGTGCCAGCAGCCAGACAGGCCAAAGGAGGAATGAGCAGTTCTTC. Translated: CASSQTGQRRNEQFF. Full variable domain (remainder filled in from reference TRBV28 and TRBJ2-1): DVKVTQSSRYLVKRTGEKVFLECVQDMDHENMFWYRQDPGLGLRLIYFSYDVKMKEKGDIPEGYSVSREKKERFSLILESASTNQTSMYLCASSQTGQRRNEQFFGPGTRLTVL.